The 4 T cell receptor beta chains presented below share a single source sample, sequenced in a study of OX40 agonist ivuxolimab in advanced cancers. Method: immunoSEQ multiplex PCR; TCRdb's copy keeps in-frame clones and lacks some. The sample has 20,000 to 25,000 clones, roughly 72% seen once. Specimen: CD4+ or CD8+ T cells sorted from blood, collected in a trial of the OX40 agonist ivuxolimab. All receptors derive from an adult with an advanced solid tumor such as melanoma, head and neck, liver or kidney cancer.

The chain has TRBV30 and TRBJ1-2; the match to TRBD1 covers 9 bases. The V gene's germline CDR1 is GTSNPN and CDR2 SVGIG (reference sequence). The CDR3 runs to 12 residues. The junction had 4 bases not matched to a gene; V was cut back by 3 bases and J by 8 bases. The CDR3 DNA is TGTGCCTGGAGGACAGGGGGTGACGGCTACACCTTC. Translation: CAWRTGGDGYTF. The complete variable domain, with remaining parts taken from reference TRBV30 and TRBJ1-2, reads SQTIHQWPATLVQPVGSPLSLECTVEGTSNPNLYWYRQAAGRGLQLLFYSVGIGQISSEVPQNLSASRPQDRQFILSSKKLLLSDSGFYLCAWRTGGDGYTFGSGTRLTVV.

This chain links TRBV5-6 with TRBJ2-7; tentatively, D is TRBD1 (5 bases). There are 16 residues in the CDR3. V dropped 2 bases and J dropped 1 base, with 16 bases sitting between them. Germline CDR1 SGHDT, CDR2 YYEEEE. The CDR3 region has the DNA TGTGCCAGCAGCTTCCCCAGGGAATTTGGGTCCTACGAGCAGTACTTC. Amino acid sequence: CASSFPREFGSYEQYF. Full variable domain (remainder filled in from reference TRBV5-6 and TRBJ2-7): DAGVTQSPTHLIKTRGQQVTLRCSPKSGHDTVSWYQQALGQGPQFIFQYYEEEERQRGNFPDRFSGHQFPNYSSELNVNALLLGDSALYLCASSFPREFGSYEQYFGPGTRLTVT.

This chain uses TRBV10-3 with TRBJ2-7; D unclear. Germline assignment: CDR1 ENHRY and CDR2 SYGVKD. The CDR3 contains 13 residues. Trimming shortened V by 3 bases and J by 2 bases, and 8 bases separated the two germline ends. CDR3 sequence: CAISEGMTYEQYF. CDR3 DNA: TGTGCCATCAGTGAAGGGATGACCTACGAGCAGTACTTC.

The V call is TRBV9, the J call TRBJ2-7; TRBD1 might be the D (5 bases). Trimming left V 4 bases short and J 0 bases short, with 14 bases between. CDR1 and CDR2 from the germline V gene are SGDLS and YYNGEE. The CDR3 contains 15 residues. CDR3 in DNA: TGTGCCAGCAGCCCTGGGGCGGAGAGCTCCTACGAGCAGTACTTC. It encodes CASSPGAESSYEQYF. Variable domain in full (rest from reference TRBV9 and TRBJ2-7): DSGVTQTPKHLITATGQRVTLRCSPRSGDLSVYWYQQSLDQGLQFLIQYYNGEERAKGNILERFSAQQFPDLHSELNLSSLELGDSALYFCASSPGAESSYEQYFGPGTRLTVT.